One and the same sample provided the 29 T cell receptor beta chains below, sequenced in a study of Graves' ophthalmopathy and Graves' hyperthyroidism. RNA transcripts served as template for amplifying TCR beta CDR3 sequences. An initial RT-PCR round employing HTBI primers preceded a second-round multiplex PCR. A single record per CDR3 protein comes from TCRdb applying MiXCR to the multiplex PCR reads. The table records about 740,000 distinct CDR3 sequences, 35% to 50% of them present only once. Specimen: peripheral blood. These receptors all come from an adult man with Graves' ophthalmopathy.

This clonotype was counted a few times. The rearrangement links TRBV7-9 to TRBJ1-3; D unresolved. Trimming pared 6 bases from V and 0 bases from J, leaving 12 bases between. Germline values: CDR1 SEHNR, CDR2 FQNEAQ (reference sequence). This CDR3 region has 15 residues. The CDR3 sequence is CASSTRLVSGNTIYF. In nucleotides, the CDR3 is TGTGCCAGCAGTACGCGACTAGTCTCTGGAAACACCATATATTTT.

V and J are TRBV2 and TRBJ1-2, with 8 positions matching TRBD1. J gave up 8 bases and V 5 bases, and 7 bases lay outside the gene matches. The CDR3 spans 13 residues. The germline V gene has CDR1 SNHLY and CDR2 FYNNEI. The CDR3: CASSLAGGQGYTF. The CDR3, as DNA: TGTGCCAGCAGTTTAGCAGGGGGCCAAGGCTACACCTTC.

Concerning this clonotype: Germline and junction disagree at one end, which may indicate a read error. The chain uses TRBV9 and TRBJ2-2, with a weak D call TRBD2 (6 bases). CDR3 length equals 18 residues. Germline-derived CDR1 and CDR2 are SGDLS and YYNGEE. In DNA, the CDR3 is TGTGCCAGCAGCGTAGCTCGTGGGGGGAGTTGGAATACCGGGGGGCTGTTTTTT. Protein sequence: CASSVARGGSWNTGGLFF. The full variable domain, in which reference TRBV9 and TRBJ2-2 provide the parts outside the CDR3, is DSGVTQTPKHLITATGQRVTLRCSPRSGDLSVYWYQQSLDQGLQFLIQYYNGEERAKGNILERFSAQQFPDLHSELNLSSLELGDSALYFCASSVARGGSWNTGGLFFGEGSRLTVL.

With respect to this clonotype: Possible read error: a much larger clone is one base away. This chain uses TRBV7-3 with TRBJ1-1; D uncertain. CDR3 length: 15 residues. Germline V gives CDR1 SGHTA, CDR2 FQGTGA. CDR3 bases: TGTGCCAGCAGCTTATCTGGCAGCATGAACACTGGAGCTTTCTTT. As protein: CASSLSGSMNTGAFF.

Of note for this clonotype: A read error is possible here, since a much larger clone lies one base away. The rearrangement joins TRBV29-1 to TRBJ2-7, with a possible D match to TRBD2 (5 bases). The CDR3 extends over 13 amino acids. CDR1 is SQVTM and CDR2 is ANQGSEA in the germline V gene. In DNA form, the CDR3 reads TGCAGCGTTTACCGGGGTAACGACTACGGGCAGTACTTC. Residues: CSVYRGNDYGQYF.

This clonotype came up many times. The chain uses TRBV10-3 and TRBJ2-5, with D possibly matching TRBD1 (6 bases). CDR3 length: 15 amino acids. Between the trimmed V and J ends, which lost 10 bases and 2 bases, there was a span of 20 bases. CDR1 is ENHRY and CDR2 is SYGVKD in the germline V gene. In DNA, the CDR3 is TGTGCCACCTTGGACCCCGGACAGTGGCAAGAGACCCAGTACTTC. It yields the protein CATLDPGQWQETQYF.

This clonotype was seen ten or more times. This chain joins TRBV2 and TRBJ1-4; D remains ambiguous. The CDR3 is 14 amino acids. V gave up 3 bases and J gave up 4 bases, with 9 bases separating them. Looked up from germline, CDR1 is SNHLY and CDR2 is FYNNEI. Here the CDR3 DNA reads TGTGCCAGCAGTGATCGTCACCGTAATGAAAAACTGTTTTTT. This encodes CASSDRHRNEKLFF.

This chain links TRBV25-1 with TRBJ1-6; D not certain. The CDR3 extends over 16 amino acids. Germline V lookup: CDR1 MGHDK, CDR2 SYGVNS. The ends were cut back, 6 bases at V and 7 bases at J, with 19 bases in the middle. CDR3 nucleotides: TGTGCCAGCAGAACCTCGTGGGAGCGATCCAATTCACCCCTCCACTTT. Encoded protein: CASRTSWERSNSPLHF.

This clonotype was observed once. A read error may explain this, as a much larger clone is one base away. The rearrangement uses TRBV29-1 and TRBJ2-7, with D possibly matching TRBD1 (6 bases). This CDR3 region has 13 residues. The V gene lost 4 bases and the J gene lost 2 bases, with 12 bases spanning the gap. Germline CDR1 SQVTM, CDR2 ANQGSEA. The CDR3 spells CSVVLRGAYEQYF. The CDR3 bases are TGCAGCGTTGTACTCAGGGGTGCCTACGAGCAGTACTTC.

This chain links TRBV7-9 with TRBJ2-3, with D hard to call. The germline CDR1 and CDR2 sequences are SEHNR and FQNEAQ (reference sequence). The CDR3 totals 14 residues. Trimming took 6 bases from V and 6 from J, leaving 16 bases between them. The CDR3 sequence is CASSPQLVSDTQYF. In DNA, the CDR3 is TGTGCCAGCAGTCCCCAATTAGTTTCGGATACGCAGTATTTT.

This clonotype was counted only a few times. This chain uses TRBV7-8 with TRBJ2-7, with a tentative D call TRBD2 (5 bases). The CDR3 runs 12 residues. Germline CDR1 and CDR2: SGHVS and FQNEAQ. With 6 bases removed from V and 3 bases from J, the gap between germline ends came to 9 bases. DNA for the CDR3: TGTGCCAGCAGAGGTCGGGACTACGAGCAGTACTTC. Translation gives CASRGRDYEQYF.

This clonotype was picked up a small number of times. The rearrangement links TRBV7-9 to TRBJ1-4; D unclear. CDR1 is SEHNR and CDR2 is FQNEAQ in the germline V gene (reference sequence). The V and J ends lost 5 bases and 6 bases respectively, with 16 bases between them. The CDR3 length is 15 residues. Written as DNA, the CDR3 is TGTGCCAGCAGCCTTGACTTTGTTGCCCATGAAAAACTGTTTTTT. Translation: CASSLDFVAHEKLFF.

This clonotype was counted at least ten times. V and J are TRBV24-1 and TRBJ1-5; tentatively, D is TRBD1 (5 bases). Germline V gene sequence: CDR1 KGHDR, CDR2 SFDVKD. The CDR3 length is 17 residues. The V and J ends lost 1 base and 3 bases respectively, with 15 bases between them. CDR3 sequence: CATSDFPETVFNQPQHF. The CDR3 DNA reads as TGTGCCACCAGTGATTTTCCCGAGACAGTGTTCAATCAGCCCCAGCATTTT.

The chain links TRBV25-1 to TRBJ2-7; the D gene is possibly TRBD2 (7 bases). This CDR3 has 15 amino acids. V was trimmed by 6 bases and J by 0 bases, leaving 15 bases between them. Germline CDR1 MGHDK, CDR2 SYGVNS. The chain's CDR3 is CASSQGGGSSYEQYF. CDR3 nucleotides: TGTGCCAGCAGCCAAGGGGGGGGAAGCTCCTACGAGCAGTACTTC.

The genes are TRBV2 and TRBJ1-2; 10 bases align to TRBD1. The CDR3 runs 13 residues. J lost 6 bases, V lost 6 bases, and 4 bases had no gene match. Germline CDR1 SNHLY, CDR2 FYNNEI. In nucleotides, the CDR3 is TGTGCCAGCAGGACAGGACAGGGGGATGGCTACACCTTC. Translation gives CASRTGQGDGYTF.

This clonotype appeared a single time. The chain joins TRBV20-1 to TRBJ2-7; 8 bases match TRBD1. Germline-derived CDR1 and CDR2 are DFQATT and SNEGSKA (reference sequence). After removal of 0 bases from V and 1 base from J, the junction contained 5 bases not matched to a gene. CDR3 size: 15 residues. The CDR3 sequence is CSARERDRLSYEQYF. The DNA of the CDR3 is TGCAGTGCTAGAGAAAGGGACAGGCTATCCTACGAGCAGTACTTC.

Regarding this clonotype: A much larger clonotype is one base distant, so this may be a read error. V and J are TRBV19 and TRBJ2-7, with unresolved D. The CDR3 covers 13 residues. Trimming removed 6 bases at V and 5 bases at J, with 14 bases between. The germline V gene encodes CDR1 LNHDA and CDR2 SQIVND (reference sequence). The CDR3 nucleotides read TGTGCCAGTAGGACCAGTGACGGGCACGAGCAGTACTTC. This translates into CASRTSDGHEQYF.

J is TRBJ1-4 and V is TRBV28, with D unclear. The CDR3 is made up of 13 amino acids. Germline V CDR1 and CDR2: MDHEN, SYDVKM. Trimming pared 7 bases from V and 8 bases from J, leaving 14 bases between. The CDR3 DNA reads as TGTGCCAGCAACCGGGCCTCGGGGGAAAAACTGTTTTTT. It translates to CASNRASGEKLFF.

V is TRBV2 and J is TRBJ1-4; 8 nucleotides align to TRBD1. This CDR3 spans 13 amino acids. Unmatched junction bases numbered 9, after V lost 8 bases and J lost 10 bases. From germline, CDR1 is SNHLY and CDR2 FYNNEI. The CDR3 nucleotides are TGTGCCAGCGACAGGGGACACGGAGGAAAACTGTTTTTT. Translation: CASDRGHGGKLFF.

Worth noting for this clonotype: A much larger clone is a single base away; this may be a read error. This rearrangement joins TRBV29-1 to TRBJ2-7, with D perhaps TRBD1 (5 bases). Germline V gives CDR1 SQVTM, CDR2 ANQGSEA. This CDR3 is 11 amino acids long. CDR3: CSVEGQYGQYF. The CDR3 bases are TGCAGCGTTGAGGGGCAATACGGGCAGTACTTC.

This clonotype has at least ten counts. The rearrangement joins TRBV15 to TRBJ1-5; tentatively, D is TRBD1 (5 bases). V was pared by 4 bases and J by 9 bases, with 16 bases between. CDR1 LNHNV and CDR2 YYDKDF come from the germline V gene (reference sequence). This CDR3 has 14 residues. For the CDR3, the DNA is TGTGCCACCAGCACCCGGGGGGTCGGGGTGCCCCAGCATTTT. Translating gives CATSTRGVGVPQHF.

There are many counts of this clonotype. The chain has TRBV20-1 and TRBJ1-1; unclear D gene. The CDR3 spans 11 residues. Trimming took off 2 bases at V and 7 bases at J, with 8 bases between the two ends. The germline gives CDR1 DFQATT, CDR2 SNEGSKA (reference sequence). DNA of the CDR3: TGCAGTGCTAGATCGCAGTATGAAGCTTTCTTT. Amino acid sequence: CSARSQYEAFF.

With respect to this clonotype: One junction end disagrees with the germline gene, perhaps due to a read error. The chain has TRBV10-3 and TRBJ2-6, with TRBD1 as a possible D gene (6 bases). Looked up from germline, CDR1 is ENHRY and CDR2 is SYGVKD. CDR3 length equals 17 residues. CDR3 region: CASTRTAHISGASVLTF. In nucleotides, the CDR3 is TGTGCCAGCACCCGGACAGCCCATATTTCTGGGGCCAGCGTCCTGACTTTC.

This clonotype was counted only a few times. The CDR3 DNA reads as TGTGCCAGCAGTGGGGGGGCAGGGGAAAAACTGTTTTTT. Translation: CASSGGAGEKLFF. The chain links TRBV12-3 or TRBV12-4 to TRBJ1-4; D possibly corresponds to TRBD1 (6 bases). With 5 bases removed from V and 8 bases from J, the gap between germline ends came to 12 bases. The CDR3 spans 13 residues.

This clonotype has ten or more counts. The CDR3 sequence is CAISDGRRLLHF. The CDR3 DNA reads as TGTGCCATCAGTGATGGACGACGTTTGCTCCACTTT. This rearrangement joins TRBV10-3 to TRBJ1-6; D remains ambiguous. The V end lost 3 bases, the J end lost 16 bases, and 13 bases lay between the germline ends. The CDR3 covers 12 residues. CDR1 is ENHRY, CDR2 SYGVKD, per germline.

Remarks on this clonotype: A much larger clone differs by one base, so this may be a read error. The J gene is TRBJ2-2, the V gene TRBV25-1; D possibly matches TRBD1 or TRBD2 (5 bases each). The CDR3 consists of 13 residues. V was pared by 5 bases and J by 6 bases, with 10 bases between. Germline V gene data show CDR1 as MGHDK and CDR2 as SYGVNS. The CDR3, as DNA: TGTGCCAGCAGTAAATGGGACGCCGGGGAGCTGTTTTTT. This sequence encodes CASSKWDAGELFF. Variable domain in full (rest from reference TRBV25-1 and TRBJ2-2): EADIYQTPRYLVIGTGKKITLECSQTMGHDKMYWYQQDPGMELHLIHYSYGVNSTEKGDLSSESTVSRIRTEHFPLTLESARPSHTSQYLCASSKWDAGELFFGEGSRLTVL.

This clonotype turned up a few times. The V gene is TRBV2, the J gene TRBJ1-4; D remains unclear. V was shortened by 5 bases and J by 0 bases, with 10 bases between the two germline ends. This CDR3 contains 15 residues. Germline lookup yields CDR1 SNHLY and CDR2 FYNNEI. Written as DNA, the CDR3 is TGTGCCAGCAGTTACTCACGGGCAACTAATGAAAAACTGTTTTTT. Translating gives CASSYSRATNEKLFF.

This clonotype has ten or more counts. The rearrangement uses TRBV10-1 and TRBJ2-2, with 13 bases lining up with TRBD2. The CDR3 consists of 16 residues. V lost 0 bases, J lost 7 bases, and 2 bases stayed unmatched. Looked up from germline, CDR1 is WNHNN and CDR2 is SYGVQD (reference sequence). CDR3 nucleotides: TGCGCCAGCAGTGAGTCTCGACTAGCGGGAGGCGGGGAGCTGTTTTTT. Residues: CASSESRLAGGGELFF.

The chain employs TRBV29-1 and TRBJ2-7; D assignment may be TRBD1 or TRBD2 (7 bases each). The germline V gene has CDR1 SQVTM and CDR2 ANQGSEA. V lost 8 bases and J lost 6, with 20 bases in between. This CDR3 spans 13 amino acids. CDR3 nucleotides: TGCAGCCAAGAGGTCAGGGGGGGCTCCGAGCAGTACTTC. It is translated as CSQEVRGGSEQYF.